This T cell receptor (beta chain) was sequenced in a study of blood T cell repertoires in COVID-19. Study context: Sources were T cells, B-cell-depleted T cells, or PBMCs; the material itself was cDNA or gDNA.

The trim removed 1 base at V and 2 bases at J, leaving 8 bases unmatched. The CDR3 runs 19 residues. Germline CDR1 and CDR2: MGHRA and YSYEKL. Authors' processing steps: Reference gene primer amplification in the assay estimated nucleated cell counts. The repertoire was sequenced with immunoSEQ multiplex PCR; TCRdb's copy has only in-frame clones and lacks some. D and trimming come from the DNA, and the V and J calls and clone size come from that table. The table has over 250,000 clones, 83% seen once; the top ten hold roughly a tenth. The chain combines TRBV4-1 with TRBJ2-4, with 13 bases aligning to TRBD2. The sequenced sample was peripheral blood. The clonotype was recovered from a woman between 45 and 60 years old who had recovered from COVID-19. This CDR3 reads CASSQGALAGGSSKNIQYF. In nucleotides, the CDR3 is TGCGCCAGCAGCCAAGGCGCACTAGCGGGGGGGTCCTCCAAAAACATTCAGTACTTC.